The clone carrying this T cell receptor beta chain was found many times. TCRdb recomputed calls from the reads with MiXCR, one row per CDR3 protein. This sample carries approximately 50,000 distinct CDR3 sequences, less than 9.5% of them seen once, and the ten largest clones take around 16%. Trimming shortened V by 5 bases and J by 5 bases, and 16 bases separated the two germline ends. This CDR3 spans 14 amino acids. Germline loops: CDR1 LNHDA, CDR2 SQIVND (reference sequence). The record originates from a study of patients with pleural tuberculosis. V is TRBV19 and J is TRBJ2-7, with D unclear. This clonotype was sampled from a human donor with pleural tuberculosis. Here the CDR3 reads CASSSSIVTHEQYF. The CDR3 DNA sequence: TGTGCCAGTAGTTCCTCCATAGTTACCCACGAGCAGTACTTC.